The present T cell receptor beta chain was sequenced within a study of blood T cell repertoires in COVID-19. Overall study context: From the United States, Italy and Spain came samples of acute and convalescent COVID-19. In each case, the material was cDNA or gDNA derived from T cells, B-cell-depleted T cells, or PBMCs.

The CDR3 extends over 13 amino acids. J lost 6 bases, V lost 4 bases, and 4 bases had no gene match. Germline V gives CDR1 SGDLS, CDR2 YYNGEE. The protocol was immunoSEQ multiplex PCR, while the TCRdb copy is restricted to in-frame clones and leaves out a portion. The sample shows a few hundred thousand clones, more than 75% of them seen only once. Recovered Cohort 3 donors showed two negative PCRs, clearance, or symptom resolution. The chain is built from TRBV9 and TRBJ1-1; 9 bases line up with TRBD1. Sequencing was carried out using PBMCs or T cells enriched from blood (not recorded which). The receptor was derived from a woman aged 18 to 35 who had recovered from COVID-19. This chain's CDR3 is CASSPQGAAEAFF. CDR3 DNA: TGTGCCAGCAGCCCACAGGGGGCGGCTGAAGCTTTCTTT.